The 20 T cell receptor beta chains below were found in one sample sequenced in a study of CD8+ T cells in alopecia areata. Extracted RNA was reverse transcribed into cDNA, the sequencing template. Repertoires were generated with immunoSEQ multiplex PCR, while TCRdb's copy carries only in-frame clones and drops some. The sample includes fewer than 350,000 clones, about three fifths of them seen just once. Treatment in this sample: oral pan-JAK inhibitor, 5-10 mg twice daily. The sequencing used CD4+ T cells sorted from blood, collected at week 24, from a patient treated with tofacitinib. These receptors were obtained from a human donor with alopecia areata.

The CDR3 nucleotides are TGTGCCAGCAGCCGGGACTTGGCGGGGAGCAGGTACGAGCAGTACTTC. Its translation: CASSRDLAGSRYEQYF. The chain recombines TRBV11-2 with TRBJ2-7, with D possibly matching TRBD2 (6 bases). Trimming left V 5 bases short and J 4 bases short, with 21 bases between. The V gene's germline CDR1 is SGHAT and CDR2 FQNNGV. This CDR3 is built from 16 residues.

This sequence joins TRBV7-9 and TRBJ2-3; 11 nucleotides agree with TRBD1. V was clipped by 3 bases and J by 4 bases; unmatched bases: 3. The germline V gene has CDR1 SEHNR and CDR2 FQNEAQ (reference sequence). This CDR3 region has 15 residues. DNA of the CDR3: TGTGCCAGCAGCTTCCGGGACAGGGGGGCAGATACGCAGTATTTT. Its translation: CASSFRDRGADTQYF.

This clone was observed once. V is TRBV29-1 and J is TRBJ1-1; possibly TRBD1 for D (5 bases). The CDR3 contains 14 residues. The V gene lost 8 bases and the J gene lost 0 bases, with 16 bases spanning the gap. Germline lookup yields CDR1 SQVTM and CDR2 ANQGSEA. The CDR3 sequence: CSHMGESMNTEAFF. Here the CDR3 DNA reads TGCAGCCATATGGGGGAGAGCATGAACACTGAAGCTTTCTTT.

Only a few counts were recorded for this clone. The chain links TRBV29-1 to TRBJ1-1; D unclear. V was cut by 3 bases and J by 6 bases, with 8 bases left in between. This CDR3 has 11 amino acids. CDR1 and CDR2 from the germline V gene are SQVTM and ANQGSEA. CDR3 protein: CSVDLAPEAFF. CDR3 bases: TGCAGCGTTGATTTAGCACCTGAAGCTTTCTTT.

The rearrangement links TRBV20-1 to TRBJ2-5; D is uncertain. Deletions cut 6 bases from V and 3 bases from J, with 8 bases between. The CDR3 has 11 amino acids. Germline V CDR1 and CDR2: DFQATT, SNEGSKA (reference sequence). In DNA, the CDR3 is TGCAGTGCAAGCACCAAAGAGACCCAGTACTTC. The encoded protein is CSASTKETQYF.

The chain joins TRBV7-8 to TRBJ2-1; tentatively, D is TRBD2 (6 bases). The germline CDR1 and CDR2 sequences are SGHVS and FQNEAQ. Deletions cut 5 bases from V and 0 bases from J, with 14 bases between. CDR3 length equals 16 residues. This CDR3 reads CASSTKDGSSYNEQFF. The DNA of the CDR3 is TGTGCCAGCAGCACTAAGGACGGGAGCTCCTACAATGAGCAGTTCTTC. Supplemented by reference TRBV7-8 and TRBJ2-1, the full variable domain reads GAGVSQSPRYKVAKRGQDVALRCDPISGHVSLFWYQQALGQGPEFLTYFQNEAQLDKSGLPSDRFFAERPEGSVSTLKIQRTQQEDSAVYLCASSTKDGSSYNEQFFGPGTRLTVL.

V usage is TRBV4-2 and J usage is TRBJ2-5; 10 bases agree with TRBD2. Germline assignment: CDR1 LGHNA and CDR2 YNFKEQ. The CDR3 totals 16 residues. V shed 0 bases, J shed 9 bases, and the junction held 10 bases outside the gene matches. The CDR3 DNA reads as TGTGCCAGCAGCCAAGAAGTTACTAGCGGGGCAGCAGCCCAGTACTTC. It translates to CASSQEVTSGAAAQYF.

The chain carries TRBV5-1 and TRBJ1-1, with 8 bases aligning to TRBD1. Trimming at V came to 4 bases and at J to 4 bases, leaving 3 bases not matched to a gene. The CDR3 is 13 residues long. The germline V gene has CDR1 SGHRS and CDR2 YFSETQ. CDR3 in DNA: TGCGCCAGCAGCGCAACAGGGGGCACTGAAGCTTTCTTT. Encoded protein: CASSATGGTEAFF.

This clone occurred many times. The CDR3 region has the DNA TGCGCCAGCAGCAGTCGACAGACAACTGAAGCTTTCTTT. This sequence encodes CASSSRQTTEAFF. This chain connects TRBV4-3 to TRBJ1-1, with D possibly TRBD1 on 5 matching bases. Germline V lookup: CDR1 LGHNA, CDR2 YSLEER. V was clipped by 5 bases and J by 5 bases, with 12 bases between them. CDR3 length equals 13 residues.

The chain uses TRBV2 and TRBJ1-2, with 10 nucleotides matching TRBD1. The V and J ends lost 5 bases and 5 bases, in that order; junction bases with no gene match: 8. CDR1 is SNHLY, CDR2 FYNNEI, per germline. There are 15 residues in the CDR3. The CDR3 DNA follows: TGTGCCAGCAGTCCGGGACAGGGGCTCCTTTATGGCTACACCTTC. It yields the protein CASSPGQGLLYGYTF. Complete variable domain (other parts from reference TRBV2 and TRBJ1-2): EPEVTQTPSHQVTQMGQEVILRCVPISNHLYFYWYRQILGQKVEFLVSFYNNEISEKSEIFDDQFSVERPDGSNFTLKIRSTKLEDSAMYFCASSPGQGLLYGYTFGSGTRLTVV.

The chain links TRBV10-3 to TRBJ2-7, with 9 bases lining up with TRBD1. Trimming took 8 bases from V and 3 from J; bases not matched to a gene: 8. This CDR3 has 14 residues. Germline CDR1 reads ENHRY; CDR2 reads SYGVKD. Here the CDR3 DNA reads TGTGCCATCGGGACAGGGACACCTCTCTACGAGCAGTACTTC. It encodes CAIGTGTPLYEQYF.

The chain joins TRBV5-1 to TRBJ2-1; 7 nucleotides agree with TRBD2. Germline assignment: CDR1 SGHRS and CDR2 YFSETQ. V shed 0 bases and J 6 bases; nucleotides not matched to a gene: 6. The CDR3 runs to 15 residues. The DNA for the CDR3 is TGCGCCAGCAGCTTGGCTGGGTGGGGGGGCAATGAGCAGTTCTTC. Translated, it gives CASSLAGWGGNEQFF.

This chain connects TRBV29-1 to TRBJ1-2; no definite D call. V shed 2 bases and J shed 4 bases, with 17 bases lying between them. The CDR3 has 15 amino acids. The germline gives CDR1 SQVTM, CDR2 ANQGSEA. The CDR3 protein is CSVEKRSQQSYGYTF. CDR3 nucleotides: TGCAGCGTTGAAAAGCGGTCCCAGCAATCCTATGGCTACACCTTC.

The chain links TRBV20-1 to TRBJ2-3; D is unresolved. Trimming took 8 bases from V and 6 from J, leaving 12 bases between them. The CDR3 is made up of 11 amino acids. Germline assignment: CDR1 DFQATT and CDR2 SNEGSKA (reference sequence). This CDR3 is CSRILGDTQYF. The CDR3 DNA is TGCAGTCGTATTTTGGGCGATACGCAGTATTTT.

The rearrangement joins TRBV30 to TRBJ2-5, with D maybe TRBD2 (7 bases). Per the germline V gene, CDR1 is GTSNPN and CDR2 is SVGIG (reference sequence). This CDR3 is 13 amino acids long. Trimming cost V 0 bases and J 5 bases, with 10 bases left between them. The CDR3 DNA reads as TGTGCCTGGAGTGTAGGGGGGGACGAGACCCAGTACTTC. Translation: CAWSVGGDETQYF.

V usage is TRBV2 and J usage is TRBJ1-5, with D possibly matching TRBD1 (6 bases). The germline V gene has CDR1 SNHLY and CDR2 FYNNEI. This CDR3 is 15 amino acids long. V lost 6 bases, J lost 0 bases, and 12 bases lay in between. The CDR3 DNA reads as TGTGCCAGCAGCCGCACAGGGTATAGCAATCAGCCCCAGCATTTT. It encodes CASSRTGYSNQPQHF.

This clone was seen a few times. The chain links TRBV5-6 to TRBJ2-7, with D tentatively TRBD1 or TRBD2 (5 bases each). CDR1 is SGHDT and CDR2 is YYEEEE in the germline V gene. V was shortened by 3 bases and J by 0 bases, with 10 bases between the two germline ends. The length of the CDR3 is 14 residues. CDR3 DNA sequence: TGTGCCAGCAGCTGGGGACGGAGCTCCTACGAGCAGTACTTC. It codes for CASSWGRSSYEQYF.

V usage is TRBV5-6 and J usage is TRBJ2-1, with a possible D match to TRBD2 (7 bases). Looked up from germline, CDR1 is SGHDT and CDR2 is YYEEEE. V lost 2 bases, J lost 2 bases, and 17 bases lay in between. This CDR3 has 17 residues. Here the CDR3 DNA reads TGTGCCAGCAGCTTTGGGGTCCGGGGGGCCCCCTACAATGAGCAGTTCTTC. It specifies CASSFGVRGAPYNEQFF.

This clone was seen more than once but under ten times. The sample holds other DNA sequences that translate to the same CDR3. J is TRBJ2-3 and V is TRBV11-2; the D is unclear. With 1 base removed from V and 4 bases from J, the gap between germline ends came to 3 bases. CDR3 length equals 12 residues. CDR1 is SGHAT and CDR2 is FQNNGV in the germline V gene. CDR3 in amino acids: CASSLVADTQYF. In DNA form, the CDR3 reads TGTGCCAGCAGCTTAGTAGCAGATACGCAGTATTTT. The variable domain in full, with the rest retrieved from reference TRBV11-2 and TRBJ2-3, is EAGVAQSPRYKIIEKRQSVAFWCNPISGHATLYWYQQILGQGPKLLIQFQNNGVVDDSQLPKDRFSAERLKGVDSTLKIQPAKLEDSAVYLCASSLVADTQYFGPGTRLTVL.

The chain combines TRBV7-2 with TRBJ2-1; perhaps TRBD2 as D (5 bases). The CDR3 is 16 amino acids. From germline, CDR1 is SGHTA and CDR2 FQGNSA. The ends were cut back, 5 bases at V and 1 base at J, with 15 bases in the middle. The CDR3: CASSPIGTSSYNEQFF. The DNA for the CDR3 is TGTGCCAGCAGCCCTATCGGTACTAGTTCCTACAATGAGCAGTTCTTC. The entire variable domain, with the rest obtained from reference TRBV7-2 and TRBJ2-1, is as follows: GAGVSQSPSNKVTEKGKDVELRCDPISGHTALYWYRQSLGQGLEFLIYFQGNSAPDKSGLPSDRFSAERTGGSVSTLTIQRTQQEDSAVYLCASSPIGTSSYNEQFFGPGTRLTVL.